The clone carrying this TCR beta chain occurred once. The germline V gene encodes CDR1 MNHNS and CDR2 SASEGT. This CDR3 comprises 15 residues. The ends lost 4 bases at V and 4 bases at J; junction bases unmatched: 6. All donors qualified as healthy HIV-negative adults and had experienced no recent acute infections or vaccinations. This sample stems from a study of shared clonotypes between healthy human individuals. Assay runs were performed at deep level. Measured with immunoSEQ multiplex PCR; TCRdb has only the in-frame clones, and not every one. The table records 2 million to 2.5 million clones, approximately 95% of them present only once.

This receptor was taken from a man aged 18-30 years in good health. The V gene is TRBV6-1, the J gene TRBJ1-5; 8 nucleotides line up with TRBD1. Material: naive CD4+ T cells sorted from blood. Noted subset: CD45RA+ positively selected. The CDR3 coding sequence is TGTGCCAGCAGTGCGGACAGGGACTTAAATCAGCCCCAGCATTTT. Residues: CASSADRDLNQPQHF.